Here is one T cell receptor (beta chain) with its context. The sample comes from a study of blood T cell repertoires in COVID-19. In the original workflow: Estimated nucleated cell counts came from reference gene primer amplification. The protocol was immunoSEQ multiplex PCR, while the TCRdb copy is restricted to in-frame clones and leaves out a portion. D and trimming were read from the DNA, whereas the V and J calls and clone size are those reported in that table. The data show approximately 96,000 clones, 90% seen once. From germline, CDR1 is KGHSH and CDR2 LQKENI. CDR3 size: 14 residues. J was trimmed by 5 bases and V by 7 bases; bases with no gene match: 8.

The sequence came from a man aged 55 to 70 with acute or convalescent COVID-19. This rearrangement joins TRBV18 to TRBJ2-1; 7 positions agree with TRBD2. The sample was peripheral blood. The CDR3 region has the DNA TGTGCCAGCTACCCGGGGGGAGATAACAATGAGCAGTTCTTC. Amino acid sequence: CASYPGGDNNEQFF.